Sequencing of this TCR beta chain was carried out in a study of blood T cell repertoires in COVID-19. At the level of the study: Sites across the United States, Italy and Spain contributed samples from acute and convalescent COVID-19. PBMCs, B-cell-depleted T cells, or T cells were the source of the cDNA or gDNA that made up the material.

The table lists this clone with a few counts. In the original processing: Reference gene primer amplification yielded estimated nucleated cell counts. The table came from immunoSEQ multiplex PCR; TCRdb's copy has only in-frame clones and leaves some out. Clone size and V and J calls were adopted from that table, with D and trimming inferred from the DNA. The data hold fewer than 180,000 clones, with just over 85% observed a single time. The germline CDR1 and CDR2 sequences are MNHEY and SMNVEV (reference sequence). The CDR3 is 13 residues long. The trim removed 5 bases at V and 4 bases at J, leaving 3 bases unmatched.

This TCR derives from a man between 65 and 85 years old with acute or convalescent COVID-19. The sequencing input was peripheral blood. The rearrangement uses TRBV27 and TRBJ1-2; 8 nucleotides align to TRBD1. The CDR3 loop is CASSLGTGYGYTF. CDR3 coding DNA: TGTGCCAGCAGTCTCGGGACAGGCTATGGCTACACCTTC.